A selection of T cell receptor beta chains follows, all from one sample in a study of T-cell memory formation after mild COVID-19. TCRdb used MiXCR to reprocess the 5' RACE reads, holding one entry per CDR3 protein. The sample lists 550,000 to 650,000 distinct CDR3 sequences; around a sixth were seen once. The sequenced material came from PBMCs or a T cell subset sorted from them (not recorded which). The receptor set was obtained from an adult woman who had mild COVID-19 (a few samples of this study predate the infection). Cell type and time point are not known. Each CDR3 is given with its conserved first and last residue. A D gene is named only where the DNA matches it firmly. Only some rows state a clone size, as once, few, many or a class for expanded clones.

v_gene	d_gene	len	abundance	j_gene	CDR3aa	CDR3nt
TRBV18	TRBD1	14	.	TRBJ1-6	CASSAGTEYSPLHF	TGTGCCAGCTCAGCCGGGACAGAATATTCACCCCTCCACTTT
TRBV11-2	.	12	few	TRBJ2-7	CASSLVRGVAYF	TGTGCCAGCAGCCTAGTCCGAGGGGTTGCGTACTTC
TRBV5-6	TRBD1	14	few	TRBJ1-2	CASSLQGVAYGYTF	TGTGCCAGCAGCTTGCAGGGGGTGGCCTATGGCTACACCTTC
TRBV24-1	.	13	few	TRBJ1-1	CATSDANRPEAFF	TGTGCCACCAGTGATGCTAACAGGCCTGAAGCTTTCTTT
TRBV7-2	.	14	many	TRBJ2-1	CASSDEPGRNEQFF	TGTGCCAGCAGCGACGAACCGGGTAGAAATGAGCAGTTCTTC
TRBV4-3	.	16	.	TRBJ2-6	CASSQEPAAGANVLTF	TGCGCCAGCAGCCAAGAGCCAGCGGCCGGGGCCAACGTCCTGACTTTC
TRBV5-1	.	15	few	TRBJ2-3	CASSLSKSSPNTQYF	TGCGCCAGCAGCTTATCTAAATCTTCTCCGAATACGCAGTATTTT
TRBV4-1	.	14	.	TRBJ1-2	CASSQGATGYGYTF	TGCGCCAGCAGCCAAGGGGCCACCGGCTATGGCTACACCTTC
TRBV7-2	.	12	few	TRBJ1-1	CASSQDRREAFF	TGTGCCAGCAGCCAAGACAGGAGGGAAGCTTTCTTT
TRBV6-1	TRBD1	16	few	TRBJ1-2	CASSAVVGQEKYGYTF	TGTGCCAGCAGTGCAGTCGTAGGACAGGAAAAATATGGCTACACCTTC
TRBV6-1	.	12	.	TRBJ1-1	CASGTGNTEAFF	TGTGCCAGCGGAACAGGGAACACTGAAGCTTTCTTT
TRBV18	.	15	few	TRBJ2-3	CASSPGSTRGDTQYF	TGTGCCAGCTCACCGGGGAGCACCCGCGGAGATACGCAGTATTTT
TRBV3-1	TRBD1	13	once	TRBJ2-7	CASSRGQGTEQYF	TGTGCCAGCAGCCGGGGACAGGGGACCGAGCAGTACTTC
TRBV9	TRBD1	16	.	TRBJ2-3	CASSVVGTGDHNTQYF	TGTGCCAGCAGCGTAGTGGGGACAGGGGACCACAATACGCAGTATTTT
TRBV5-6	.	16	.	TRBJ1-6	CASSPTGLTPSSPLHF	TGTGCCAGCAGCCCCACCGGTCTGACGCCTTCTTCACCCCTCCACTTT
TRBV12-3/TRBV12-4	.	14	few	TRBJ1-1	CASSPTRGRTEAFF	TGTGCCAGCAGTCCCACCCGGGGCCGTACTGAAGCTTTCTTT
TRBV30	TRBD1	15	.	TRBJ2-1	CAWTQLGAGGLEQFF	TGTGCCTGGACCCAACTCGGGGCAGGGGGCCTTGAGCAGTTCTTC
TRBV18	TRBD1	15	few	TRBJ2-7	CASSPLKGQVYEQYF	TGTGCCAGCTCACCATTAAAGGGACAGGTCTACGAGCAGTACTTC